A selection of T cell receptor beta chains follows, all from one sample in a study of blood T cell repertoires in COVID-19. Generated by immunoSEQ multiplex PCR, the TCRdb table keeps only in-frame clones and is missing some. The sample carries about 320,000 clones, roughly nine tenths recorded once. Sequencing was performed on PBMCs or T cells enriched from blood (not recorded which). The receptors were sampled from a woman aged 25 to 45 who had recovered from COVID-19. Each CDR3 is given with its conserved first and last residue. Each record gives: V gene, CDR3 protein.

V gene: TRBV2; CDR3 protein: CAIQDYNEQFF
V gene: TRBV19; CDR3 protein: CASSIDTRGQETQYF
V gene: TRBV3-1/TRBV3-2; CDR3 protein: CASSRREGNEQFF
V gene: TRBV6-5; CDR3 protein: CASTFSSGGSYEQYF
V gene: TRBV7-9; CDR3 protein: CASSLDQGKGEKLFF
V gene: TRBV19; CDR3 protein: CASSIPTGTGNTIYF
V gene: TRBV16; CDR3 protein: CASSHGQGDTEAFF
V gene: TRBV5-1; CDR3 protein: CASGPGVTNEKLFF
V gene: TRBV19; CDR3 protein: CASSAGQPYEQYF
V gene: TRBV4-1; CDR3 protein: CASSGRGGTAFF
V gene: TRBV13; CDR3 protein: CASSQGGGAAEKLFF
V gene: TRBV5-4; CDR3 protein: CASSLQGWGYTF
V gene: TRBV12-3/TRBV12-4; CDR3 protein: CASSHPREKLFF
V gene: TRBV6-5; CDR3 protein: CASSYQGQSPREQYF
V gene: TRBV2; CDR3 protein: CASSPDRGTNTEAFF
V gene: TRBV4-2; CDR3 protein: CASSQELAGNEQFF
V gene: TRBV10-3; CDR3 protein: CAISDETDRRDPNGYTF
V gene: TRBV5-6; CDR3 protein: CASSLGPGEGTEAFF
V gene: TRBV3-1/TRBV3-2; CDR3 protein: CASSQSSGQSNYGYTF
V gene: TRBV25-1; CDR3 protein: CASSESGGVATDTQYF
V gene: TRBV6-5; CDR3 protein: CASSSWEEGNSPLHF
V gene: TRBV4-1; CDR3 protein: CASSQAGTGELFF
V gene: TRBV10-1; CDR3 protein: CASSEGTRRSNTEAFF
V gene: TRBV11-1; CDR3 protein: CASSVVGQGWNEQFF
V gene: TRBV19; CDR3 protein: CASSIEGASNQPQHF
V gene: TRBV19; CDR3 protein: CASSPRISGYGYTF
V gene: TRBV7-9; CDR3 protein: CASSFYFWDSPERPLHF
V gene: TRBV27; CDR3 protein: CASSRTNTEAFF
V gene: TRBV7-9; CDR3 protein: CASRSDRGFGTEAFF
V gene: TRBV9; CDR3 protein: CASSLQGNFYEQYF
V gene: TRBV6-1; CDR3 protein: CASSEVDTYIGRGYTF
V gene: TRBV4-2; CDR3 protein: CASSQEAGPSGNTIYF
V gene: TRBV12-2; CDR3 protein: CASRLTALDLYNEQFF
V gene: TRBV2; CDR3 protein: CASSEVRGLTEAFF
V gene: TRBV2; CDR3 protein: CASSEGSRVIGYTF
V gene: TRBV6-6; CDR3 protein: CASTYTGQGYTF
V gene: TRBV6-5; CDR3 protein: CASSYAAPSTGELFF
V gene: TRBV9; CDR3 protein: CASSVGPGSGELFF
V gene: TRBV3-1/TRBV3-2; CDR3 protein: CASSQDQGNTEAFF
V gene: TRBV2; CDR3 protein: CASSDREGYTF
V gene: TRBV27; CDR3 protein: CASSLTRTGVQPQHF
V gene: TRBV3-1/TRBV3-2; CDR3 protein: CASSQHSTEAFF
V gene: TRBV7-2; CDR3 protein: CASSPGTATYGYTF
V gene: TRBV13; CDR3 protein: CASSLGGQGAHGYTF
V gene: TRBV4-1; CDR3 protein: CASSQGNDPRGCTF
V gene: TRBV7-6; CDR3 protein: CASSSLPAGGEQYF